This passage covers 19 T cell receptor beta chains from one sample sequenced in a study of glioma-infiltrating T cells after dendritic cell vaccination. Measured with immunoSEQ multiplex PCR; TCRdb has only the in-frame clones, and not every one. The repertoire holds fewer than 85,000 clones, with approximately 81% as singletons. This sample comprised blood, obtained before dendritic cell vaccination. These receptors came from a human donor with glioblastoma.

The J gene is TRBJ2-1, the V gene TRBV4-2, with D possibly TRBD2 on 5 matching bases. Trimming cost V 0 bases and J 1 base, with 16 bases left between them. The CDR3 consists of 18 residues. CDR1 LGHNA and CDR2 YNFKEQ come from the germline V gene. In DNA form, the CDR3 reads TGTGCCAGCAGCCAAGAGGCCCCCGGGGAGCGGTCCTACAATGAGCAGTTCTTC. The encoded protein is CASSQEAPGERSYNEQFF.

Only one count was recorded for this clone. V and J are TRBV6-6 and TRBJ2-7; TRBD1 matches 9 bases. Per germline, CDR1 MNHNY and CDR2 SVGAGI (reference sequence). The V and J ends lost 0 bases and 2 bases, in that order; junction bases with no gene match: 5. The CDR3 is 16 amino acids. CDR3 nucleotide sequence: TGTGCCAGCAGTTACTCGACGGGACAGGGCCCCTACGAGCAGTACTTC. It specifies CASSYSTGQGPYEQYF.

The genes are TRBV27 and TRBJ2-6; the match to TRBD1 covers 8 bases. The V gene end was trimmed by 4 bases and the J gene end by 2 bases; junction bases not matched to a gene: 10. Germline V gene sequence: CDR1 MNHEY, CDR2 SMNVEV (reference sequence). The CDR3 loop spans 18 amino acids. CDR3 in DNA: TGTGCCAGCAGTTCTCCCTTGACAGGGGAGCCTGGGGCCAACGTCCTGACTTTC. Translation gives CASSSPLTGEPGANVLTF.

This CDR3 reads CSVVRPGKAFF. CDR3 DNA: TGCAGCGTTGTCCGTCCAGGGAAGGCTTTCTTT. This chain links TRBV29-1 with TRBJ1-1; tentative D call: TRBD1 (5 bases). Germline values: CDR1 SQVTM, CDR2 ANQGSEA. The CDR3 length is 11 residues. Trimming left V 4 bases short and J 11 bases short, with 14 bases between.

A few counts support this clone. The chain's CDR3 is CASSHSTRDRGSGGYTF. DNA of the CDR3: TGCGCCAGCAGCCATTCGACCCGGGACAGGGGGAGCGGCGGCTACACCTTC. The chain has TRBV4-1 and TRBJ1-2, with TRBD1 matching 11 bases. Germline CDR1 reads MGHRA; CDR2 reads YSYEKL. There are 17 residues in the CDR3. The V and J ends lost 3 bases and 8 bases, in that order; junction bases with no gene match: 14.

The V call is TRBV6-1, the J call TRBJ1-2, with D unresolved. This CDR3 has 13 amino acids. The V and J ends lost 2 bases and 9 bases respectively, with 13 bases between them. In germline, CDR1 is MNHNS, CDR2 SASEGT. CDR3 sequence reads: CASSESLHPSYTF. DNA of the CDR3: TGTGCCAGCAGTGAATCGTTACACCCCAGCTACACCTTC.

The chain joins TRBV5-1 to TRBJ1-2, with D maybe TRBD1 (5 bases). Per germline, CDR1 SGHRS and CDR2 YFSETQ. The CDR3 spans 14 residues. Trimming left V 2 bases short and J 2 bases short, with 10 bases between. For the CDR3, the DNA is TGCGCCAGCAGCTTAACAGGCACGAACTATGGCTACACCTTC. Amino acid sequence: CASSLTGTNYGYTF.

This clone was found a few times. The V call is TRBV5-1, the J call TRBJ1-1; 8 positions match TRBD1. Germline-derived CDR1 and CDR2 are SGHRS and YFSETQ. The length of the CDR3 is 14 residues. The V segment lost 4 bases and the J segment 6 bases; nucleotides outside the gene matches: 8. DNA for the CDR3: TGCGCCAGCAGCGCGGGACAGGAAGTCTCTGAAGCTTTCTTT. Its protein is CASSAGQEVSEAFF.

As concerns this clone: Different DNA sequences within this sample yield the same CDR3. The chain carries TRBV5-4 and TRBJ1-2, with 9 bases aligning to TRBD1. This CDR3 region has 15 residues. CDR1 is SGHNT, CDR2 YYREEE, per germline (reference sequence). J gave up 5 bases and V 0 bases, and 5 bases lay outside the gene matches. In DNA, the CDR3 is TGTGCCAGCAGCTTGGCCAAGGACAGGGGTTATGGCTACACCTTC. Translated: CASSLAKDRGYGYTF.

J is TRBJ2-5 and V is TRBV21-1; the table's TRBD2 call for D was not verified on the DNA. TRBV21-1 is a recognized pseudogene. The CDR3 is 13 residues long. The CDR3 DNA follows: TGTGCCCGCCCGTCCAGCGCCCAAGAGACCCAGTACTTC. Protein sequence: CARPSSAQETQYF.

The rearrangement joins TRBV30 to TRBJ1-1, with 7 bases identical to TRBD1. Trimming removed 2 bases from V and 4 bases from J; junction bases left unmatched: 7. The CDR3 runs 14 residues. Per germline, CDR1 GTSNPN and CDR2 SVGIG (reference sequence). The CDR3 loop reads CAWSMQGGSTEAFF. The CDR3 DNA follows: TGTGCCTGGAGTATGCAGGGGGGCTCCACTGAAGCTTTCTTT.

The V call is TRBV11-2, the J call TRBJ1-6, with D uncertain. CDR3 length equals 12 residues. Germline V gene data show CDR1 as SGHAT and CDR2 as FQNNGV. V was cut by 5 bases and J by 9 bases, with 8 bases left in between. CDR3 nucleotide sequence: TGTGCCAGCAGCCTCAGTGGTTCACCCCTCCACTTT. Protein sequence: CASSLSGSPLHF.

The sample holds a few counts of this clone. J is TRBJ1-2 and V is TRBV19; 9 bases map to TRBD1. Germline CDR1 LNHDA, CDR2 SQIVND (reference sequence). The CDR3 loop spans 13 amino acids. V was pared by 7 bases and J by 5 bases, with 5 bases of the junction left unmatched. The CDR3 DNA reads TGTGCCAGTACCCTGGACAGGGGTTATGGCTACACCTTC. Translation gives CASTLDRGYGYTF.

This clone was seen just once. The rearrangement links TRBV5-1 to TRBJ1-1, with 8 bases fitting TRBD1. This CDR3 is 17 amino acids long. CDR1 is SGHRS and CDR2 is YFSETQ in the germline V gene. J lost 0 bases, V lost 2 bases, and 9 bases had no gene match. CDR3: CASSLSRGQVMNTEAFF. CDR3 sequence (DNA): TGCGCCAGCAGCTTATCCAGGGGACAGGTGATGAACACTGAAGCTTTCTTT.

This chain uses TRBV14 with TRBJ1-2, with no clear D. Trimming stripped 3 bases from V and 1 base from J, with 6 bases between. The CDR3 is made up of 13 amino acids. Germline loops: CDR1 SGHDN, CDR2 FVKESK. The CDR3 DNA reads as TGTGCCAGCAGCCAGGGCCTTAACTATGGCTACACCTTC. Amino acid sequence: CASSQGLNYGYTF. The full variable domain, completed using reference TRBV14 and TRBJ1-2, is EAGVTQFPSHSVIEKGQTVTLRCDPISGHDNLYWYRRVMGKEIKFLLHFVKESKQDESGMPNNRFLAERTGGTYSTLKVQPAELEDSGVYFCASSQGLNYGYTFGSGTRLTVV.

This rearrangement joins TRBV6-6 to TRBJ1-4; D gene ambiguous. V shed 6 bases and J shed 8 bases, with 7 bases lying between them. This CDR3 comprises 11 residues. CDR1 is MNHNY and CDR2 is SVGAGI in the germline V gene (reference sequence). In DNA form, the CDR3 reads TGTGCCAGCAGCACAACAGAAAAACTGTTTTTT. It yields the protein CASSTTEKLFF.

The chain employs TRBV5-1 and TRBJ2-3, with 11 bases identical to TRBD2. J lost 0 bases, V lost 4 bases, and 4 bases had no gene match. This CDR3 is 16 amino acids long. Germline lookup yields CDR1 SGHRS and CDR2 YFSETQ. For the CDR3, the DNA is TGCGCCAGCAGCCCCCGACTAGCGGGGAGCACAGATACGCAGTATTTT. Residues: CASSPRLAGSTDTQYF.

This clone appeared a single time. The chain couples TRBV5-4 to TRBJ1-2; 10 bases are shared with TRBD1. Trimming at V came to 3 bases and at J to 1 base, leaving 9 bases not matched to a gene. The length of the CDR3 is 17 residues. CDR1 SGHNT and CDR2 YYREEE come from the germline V gene (reference sequence). CDR3 sequence (DNA): TGTGCCAGCAGCTCGGACAGGGGGAGATCTTTTAACTATGGCTACACCTTC. Its protein is CASSSDRGRSFNYGYTF.

This clone was seen once. This sequence joins TRBV2 and TRBJ1-2; 10 bases align to TRBD1. Germline CDR1 is SNHLY and CDR2 is FYNNEI. V trimming: 6 bases; J trimming: 4 bases; junction bases outside the gene matches: 2. The CDR3 totals 13 residues. In nucleotides, the CDR3 is TGTGCCAGCAGGACAGGGGGCCGCTATGGCTACACCTTC. This translates into CASRTGGRYGYTF.